This T cell receptor beta chain comes out of a study of T-cell memory formation after mild COVID-19. Study details: TCR clustering was largely donor specific. Study-wide findings and caveats: Mainly CM and EM harbored the contracting CD4+ clones; mainly EMRA harbored the CD8+ ones. Some SARS-CoV-2-responding clones were already detected in memory before infection. Clonal second-wave expansions that peaked on day 37 had unconfirmed SARS-CoV-2 specificity.

TCRdb redid the calling of the 5' RACE reads with MiXCR, one entry per CDR3 protein. The table has fewer than 250,000 distinct CDR3 sequences, 8% to 11% seen once. V was shortened by 0 bases and J by 3 bases, with 11 bases between the two germline ends. This CDR3 has 15 residues. Per germline, CDR1 DFQATT and CDR2 SNEGSKA (reference sequence). Concerning this clonotype: What it binds is not known.

The rearrangement joins TRBV20-1 to TRBJ1-4; D ambiguous. Sequenced material: PBMCs or a T cell subset sorted from them (not recorded which). The receptor was isolated from a man aged 18 to 29 who had mild COVID-19 (a few samples of this study predate the infection). Cell type and time point are not known. The DNA for the CDR3 is TGCAGTGCTAGAGATGGAGGGAGGGCTAATGAAAAACTGTTTTTT. Protein product: CSARDGGRANEKLFF.